These 6 T cell receptor beta chains came from one sample sequenced in a study of T cells in Graves' hyperthyroidism and ophthalmopathy. What was amplified from RNA transcripts were TCR beta CDR3 regions. The HTBI set primed first-round TCR CDR3 RT-PCR. MiXCR, run by TCRdb on the multiplex PCR reads, gives a single entry per CDR3 protein. The repertoire holds 500,000 to 550,000 distinct CDR3 sequences, 15% to 20% seen once, with roughly 44% in the top ten. The sample comprised blood. The receptor source for this set is a man aged 35 to 55 with Graves' ophthalmopathy.

This clonotype occurred many times. The chain combines TRBV7-2 with TRBJ1-2; D is perhaps TRBD1 (6 bases). Per germline, CDR1 SGHTA and CDR2 FQGNSA. Trimming pared 5 bases from V and 8 bases from J, leaving 27 bases between. The CDR3 runs 17 residues. CDR3 DNA: TGTGCCAGCAGCATTAGTGCGGGGGGGGCACAGGTGTGGGGCTACACCTTC. It encodes CASSISAGGAQVWGYTF.

The chain has TRBV10-3 and TRBJ1-1; the D is unclear. The germline V and J ends were trimmed by 6 bases and 4 bases, with 15 bases remaining between them. Germline-derived CDR1 and CDR2 are ENHRY and SYGVKD. This CDR3 region has 14 residues. CDR3 sequence (DNA): TGTGCCATCAGCCATAAGGAAATTGCCACTGAAGCTTTCTTT. This codes for CAISHKEIATEAFF.

The chain has TRBV7-9 and TRBJ2-5; either TRBD1 or TRBD2 may supply D (5 bases each). The ends were cut back, 5 bases at V and 3 bases at J, with 10 bases in the middle. This CDR3 has 13 residues. Germline values: CDR1 SEHNR, CDR2 FQNEAQ (reference sequence). This CDR3 reads CASSPGREETQYF. The CDR3 DNA sequence: TGTGCCAGCAGCCCGGGACGGGAAGAGACCCAGTACTTC.

Many counts were recorded for this clonotype. This rearrangement joins TRBV28 to TRBJ2-7; 8 nucleotides agree with TRBD1. The V gene's germline CDR1 is MDHEN and CDR2 SYDVKM. The J segment lost 6 bases and the V segment lost 6 bases, leaving 10 bases of the junction unmatched. This CDR3 has 14 amino acids. Here the CDR3 reads CASRIDRGYAEQYF. The CDR3 DNA reads TGTGCCAGCAGGATAGACAGGGGATATGCCGAGCAGTACTTC.

The chain couples TRBV29-1 to TRBJ1-2; D is unresolved. CDR3 length: 10 amino acids. V was shortened by 4 bases and J by 6 bases, with 6 bases between the two germline ends. CDR1 SQVTM and CDR2 ANQGSEA come from the germline V gene. The CDR3 loop reads CSVGKDGYTF. For the CDR3, the DNA is TGCAGCGTTGGAAAGGATGGCTACACCTTC.

This clonotype came up many times. The gene calls are TRBV12-3 or TRBV12-4 and TRBJ2-7, with no clear D. Trimming stripped 6 bases from V and 2 bases from J, with 11 bases between. This CDR3 is 13 amino acids long. The CDR3 region has the DNA TGTGCCAGCAGGGGCTCAGGTCCCTACGAGCAGTACTTC. This codes for CASRGSGPYEQYF.